This T cell receptor (beta chain) was identified during a study of T-cell reconstitution after alpha-beta-depleted transplantation in children. Library preparation (for TCRbeta) was performed with unique molecular identifiers. TCRdb reprocessed the PCR reads with MiXCR, giving one entry per CDR3 protein. Here the sample spans about 130,000 distinct CDR3 sequences, approximately 8.7% being singletons. Germline CDR1 and CDR2: SQVTM and ANQGSEA. Trimming took 6 bases from V and 9 from J, leaving 12 bases between them. The CDR3 extends over 11 amino acids. Sequenced here: PBMCs, mostly from graft donor cells, sampled 180 days after TCRalphabeta/CD19-depleted stem cell transplant. This TCR derives from a girl in the first two years of life who had a stem cell transplant for combined immunodeficiency, so the T cells may come from the graft donor. The rearrangement joins TRBV29-1 to TRBJ2-4; the D is unclear. CDR3 loop: CSVRLPSIQYF. The CDR3 nucleotides read TGCAGCGTCCGCCTTCCTAGCATTCAGTACTTC.